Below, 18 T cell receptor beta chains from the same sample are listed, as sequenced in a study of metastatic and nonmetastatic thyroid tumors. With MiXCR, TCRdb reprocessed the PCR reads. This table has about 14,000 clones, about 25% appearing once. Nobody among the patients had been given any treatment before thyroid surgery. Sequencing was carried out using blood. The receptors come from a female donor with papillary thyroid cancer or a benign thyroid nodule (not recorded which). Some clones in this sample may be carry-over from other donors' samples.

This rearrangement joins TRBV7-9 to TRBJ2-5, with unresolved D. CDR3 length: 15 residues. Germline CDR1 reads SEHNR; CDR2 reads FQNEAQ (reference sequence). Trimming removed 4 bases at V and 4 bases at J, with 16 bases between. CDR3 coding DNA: TGTGCCAGCAGCTCCTTCGTGACCATGGGAGAGACCCAGTACTTC. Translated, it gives CASSSFVTMGETQYF.

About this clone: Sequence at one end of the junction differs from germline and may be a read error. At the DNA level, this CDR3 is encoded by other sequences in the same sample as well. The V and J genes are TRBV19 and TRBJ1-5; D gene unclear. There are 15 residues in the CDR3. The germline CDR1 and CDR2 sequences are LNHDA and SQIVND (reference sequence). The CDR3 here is CASSTPGRGNQPQHF. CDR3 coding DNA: TGCGCCAGTAGTACCCCCGGTAGGGGCAATCAGCCCCAGCATTTT.

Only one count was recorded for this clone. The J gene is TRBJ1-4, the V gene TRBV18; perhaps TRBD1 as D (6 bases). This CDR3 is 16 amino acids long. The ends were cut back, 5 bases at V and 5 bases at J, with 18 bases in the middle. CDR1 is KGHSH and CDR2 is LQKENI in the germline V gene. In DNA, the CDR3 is TGTGCCAGCTCATTTCAAACAGGGAATTTAAATGAAAAACTGTTTTTT. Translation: CASSFQTGNLNEKLFF.

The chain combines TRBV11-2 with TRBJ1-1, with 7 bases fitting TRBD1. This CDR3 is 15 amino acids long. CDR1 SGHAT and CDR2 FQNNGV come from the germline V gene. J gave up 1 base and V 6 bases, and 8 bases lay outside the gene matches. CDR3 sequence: CASSPNAGGNTEAFF. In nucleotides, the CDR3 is TGTGCCAGCAGTCCGAACGCAGGGGGGAACACTGAAGCTTTCTTT.

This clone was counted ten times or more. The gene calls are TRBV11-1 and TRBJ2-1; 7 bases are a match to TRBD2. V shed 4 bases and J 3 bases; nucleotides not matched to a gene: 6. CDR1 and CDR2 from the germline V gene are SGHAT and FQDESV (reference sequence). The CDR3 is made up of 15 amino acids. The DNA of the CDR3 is TGTGCCAGCAGCTCACCGGGACTAATCTACAATGAGCAGTTCTTC. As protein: CASSSPGLIYNEQFF.

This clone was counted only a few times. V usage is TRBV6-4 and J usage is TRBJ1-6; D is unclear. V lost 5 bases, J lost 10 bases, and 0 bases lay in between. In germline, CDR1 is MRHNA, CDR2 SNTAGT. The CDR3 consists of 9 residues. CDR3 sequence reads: CASSSPLHF. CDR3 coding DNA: TGTGCCAGCAGTTCACCCCTCCACTTT.

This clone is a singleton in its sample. The CDR3 DNA reads as TGTGCCAGCTGCCACTATAGCGGGGGGGATAATGAGCAGTTCTTC. Its translation: CASCHYSGGDNEQFF. V is TRBV7-2 and J is TRBJ2-1; TRBD2 matches 11 bases. The CDR3 is 15 amino acids. V dropped 8 bases and J dropped 7; count of bases not matched to a gene: 10. Looked up from germline, CDR1 is SGHTA and CDR2 is FQGNSA.

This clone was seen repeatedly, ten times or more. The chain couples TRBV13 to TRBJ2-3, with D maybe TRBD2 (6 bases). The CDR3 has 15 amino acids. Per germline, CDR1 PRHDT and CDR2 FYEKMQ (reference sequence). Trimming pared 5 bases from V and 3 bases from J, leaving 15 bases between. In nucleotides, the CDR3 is TGTGCCAGCAGCCACAGCGGGCCCGATACAGATACGCAGTATTTT. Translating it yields CASSHSGPDTDTQYF.

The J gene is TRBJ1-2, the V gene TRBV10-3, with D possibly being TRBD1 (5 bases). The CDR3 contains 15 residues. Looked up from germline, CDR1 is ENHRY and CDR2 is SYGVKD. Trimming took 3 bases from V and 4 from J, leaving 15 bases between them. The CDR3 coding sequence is TGTGCCATCAGTGATACGGTGGGTAGGGGCTATGGCTACACCTTC. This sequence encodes CAISDTVGRGYGYTF.

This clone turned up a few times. The CDR3 loop is CASSLGGGADYNEQFF. The CDR3, as DNA: TGTGCCAGCAGCTTAGGAGGGGGGGCTGACTACAATGAGCAGTTCTTC. This chain links TRBV6-2 or TRBV6-3 with TRBJ2-1, with D maybe TRBD2 (7 bases). V shed 6 bases and J shed 3 bases, with 18 bases lying between them. There are 16 residues in the CDR3. CDR1 is MNHEY and CDR2 is SVGEGT in the germline V gene.

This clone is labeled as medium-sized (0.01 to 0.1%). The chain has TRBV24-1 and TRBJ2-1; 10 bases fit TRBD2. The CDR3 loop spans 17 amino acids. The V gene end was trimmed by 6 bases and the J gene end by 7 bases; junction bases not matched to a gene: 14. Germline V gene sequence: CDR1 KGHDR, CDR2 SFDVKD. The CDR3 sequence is CATSSRIPTSGQNEQFF. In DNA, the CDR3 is TGTGCCACCAGTTCCCGTATCCCGACTAGCGGGCAAAATGAGCAGTTCTTC.

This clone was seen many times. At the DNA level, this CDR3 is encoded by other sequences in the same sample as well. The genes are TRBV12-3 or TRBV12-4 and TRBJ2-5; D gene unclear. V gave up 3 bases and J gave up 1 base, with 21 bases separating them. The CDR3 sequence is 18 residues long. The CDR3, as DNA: TGTGCCAGCAGTTTCGTAGTCCCCCCTAGACGACCCCAAGAGACCCAGTACTTC. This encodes CASSFVVPPRRPQETQYF.

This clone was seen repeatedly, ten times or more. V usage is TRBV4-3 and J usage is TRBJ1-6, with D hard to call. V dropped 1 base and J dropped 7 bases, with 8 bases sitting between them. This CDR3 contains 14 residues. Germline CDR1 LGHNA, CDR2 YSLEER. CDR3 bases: TGCGCCAGCAGCCAAGCCCCAGTAAATTCACCCCTCCACTTT. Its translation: CASSQAPVNSPLHF.

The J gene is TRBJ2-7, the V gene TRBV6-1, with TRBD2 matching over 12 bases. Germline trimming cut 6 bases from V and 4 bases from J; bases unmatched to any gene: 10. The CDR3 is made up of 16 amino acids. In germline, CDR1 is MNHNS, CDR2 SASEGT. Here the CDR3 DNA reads TGTGCCAGCAGGATACTAGCGGGAGGCCCTTCGTACGAGCAGTACTTC. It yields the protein CASRILAGGPSYEQYF.

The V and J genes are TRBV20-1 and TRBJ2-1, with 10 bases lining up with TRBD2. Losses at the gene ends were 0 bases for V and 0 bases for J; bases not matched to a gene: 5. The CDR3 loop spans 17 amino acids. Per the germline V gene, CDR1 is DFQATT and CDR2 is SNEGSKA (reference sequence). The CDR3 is CSARDQLAGSSYNEQFF. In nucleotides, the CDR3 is TGCAGTGCTAGAGATCAACTAGCGGGGAGCTCCTACAATGAGCAGTTCTTC.

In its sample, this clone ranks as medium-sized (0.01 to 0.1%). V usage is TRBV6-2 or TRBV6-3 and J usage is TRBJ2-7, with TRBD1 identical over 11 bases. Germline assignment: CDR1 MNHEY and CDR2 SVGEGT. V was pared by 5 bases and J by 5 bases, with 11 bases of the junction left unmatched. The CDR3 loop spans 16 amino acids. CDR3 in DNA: TGTGCCAGCAGTCCCCTTGGACAGGGGGCAGTGCACGAGCAGTACTTC. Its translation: CASSPLGQGAVHEQYF.

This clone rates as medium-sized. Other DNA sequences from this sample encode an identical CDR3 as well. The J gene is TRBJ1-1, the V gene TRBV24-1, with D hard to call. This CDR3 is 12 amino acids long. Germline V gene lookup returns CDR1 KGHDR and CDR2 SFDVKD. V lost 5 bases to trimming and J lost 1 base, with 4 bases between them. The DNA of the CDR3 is TGTGCCACCAGTGGGCCGAACACTGAAGCTTTCTTT. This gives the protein CATSGPNTEAFF.

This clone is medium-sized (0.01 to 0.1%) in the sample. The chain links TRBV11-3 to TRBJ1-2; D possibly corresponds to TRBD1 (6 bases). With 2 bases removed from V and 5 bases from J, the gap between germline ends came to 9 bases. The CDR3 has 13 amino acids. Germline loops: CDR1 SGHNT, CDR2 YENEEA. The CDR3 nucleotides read TGTGCCAGCAGCTTACAGGGGTCTTATGGCTACACCTTC. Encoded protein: CASSLQGSYGYTF. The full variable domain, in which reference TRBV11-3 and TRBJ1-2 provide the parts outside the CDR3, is EAGVVQSPRYKIIEKKQPVAFWCNPISGHNTLYWYLQNLGQGPELLIRYENEEAVDDSQLPKDRFSAERLKGVDSTLKIQPAELGDSAVYLCASSLQGSYGYTFGSGTRLTVV.